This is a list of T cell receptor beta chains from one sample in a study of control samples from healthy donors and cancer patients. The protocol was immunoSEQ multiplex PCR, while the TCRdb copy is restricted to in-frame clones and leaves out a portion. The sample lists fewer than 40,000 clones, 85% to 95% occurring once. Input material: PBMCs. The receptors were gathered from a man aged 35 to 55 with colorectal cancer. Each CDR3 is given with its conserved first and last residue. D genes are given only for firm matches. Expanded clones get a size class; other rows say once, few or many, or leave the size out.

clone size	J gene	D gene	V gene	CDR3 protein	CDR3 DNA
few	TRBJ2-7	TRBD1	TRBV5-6	CASSSDRGTYEQYF	TGTGCCAGCAGCTCGGACAGGGGGACCTACGAGCAGTACTTC
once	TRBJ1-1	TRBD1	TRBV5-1	CASSSIDREVEAFF	TGCGCCAGCAGCTCAATTGACAGGGAAGTTGAAGCTTTCTTT
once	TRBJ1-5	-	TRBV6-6	CASRASGGNQPQHF	TGTGCCAGCAGGGCCTCGGGGGGCAATCAGCCCCAGCATTTT
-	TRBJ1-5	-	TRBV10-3	CAISESGDSNQPQHF	TGTGCCATCAGTGAGTCAGGGGATAGCAATCAGCCCCAGCATTTT
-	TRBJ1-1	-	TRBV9	CASSVEGANPNEAFF	TGTGCCAGCAGCGTAGAAGGGGCAAATCCTAATGAAGCTTTCTTT
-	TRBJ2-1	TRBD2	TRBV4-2	CASSQAGTRNEQFF	TGTGCCAGCAGCCAAGCCGGGACTAGAAATGAGCAGTTCTTC
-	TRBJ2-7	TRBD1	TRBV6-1	CASSDRGTVSYEQYF	TGTGCCAGCAGTGATAGGGGGACAGTCTCCTACGAGCAGTACTTC
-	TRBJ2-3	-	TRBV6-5	CASSIRGGADTQYF	TGTGCCAGCAGTATCAGGGGAGGCGCAGATACGCAGTATTTT
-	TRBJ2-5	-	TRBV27	CASSRPSRPETQYF	TGTGCCAGCAGTCGCCCGTCACGGCCGGAGACCCAGTACTTC
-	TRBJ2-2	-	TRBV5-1	CASSISQRAQGELFF	TGCGCCAGCAGCATATCTCAGCGGGCGCAAGGGGAGCTGTTTTTT
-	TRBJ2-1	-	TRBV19	CASSPLTSGARVSEQFF	TGTGCCAGTAGCCCACTCACCTCCGGGGCCAGGGTCTCTGAGCAGTTCTTC
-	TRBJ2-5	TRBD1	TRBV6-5	CASSPGTEYQETQYF	TGTGCCAGCAGTCCCGGGACAGAATATCAAGAGACCCAGTACTTC
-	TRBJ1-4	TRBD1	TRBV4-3	CASSQGQGARANEKLFF	TGCGCCAGCAGCCAAGGACAGGGGGCCAGGGCTAATGAAAAACTGTTTTTT
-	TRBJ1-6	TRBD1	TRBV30	CAWGKGQGYSPLHF	TGTGCCTGGGGGAAGGGACAGGGTTATTCACCCCTCCACTTT
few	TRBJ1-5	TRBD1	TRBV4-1	CASSQVPIRGLGQPQHF	TGCGCCAGCAGCCAAGTTCCTATCAGGGGGCTAGGTCAGCCCCAGCATTTT
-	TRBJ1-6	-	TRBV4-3	CASSQGSNTDSPLHF	TGCGCCAGCAGCCAAGGGTCCAACACCGATTCACCCCTCCACTTT
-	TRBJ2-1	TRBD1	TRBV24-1	CATSDITRQGRGNEQFF	TGTGCCACCAGTGATATAACCCGACAGGGTCGGGGCAATGAGCAGTTCTTC
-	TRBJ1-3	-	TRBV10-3	CAISERSGNTIYF	TGTGCCATCAGTGAGCGCTCTGGAAACACCATATATTTT
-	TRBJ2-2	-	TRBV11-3	CASSSSTVVFF	TGTGCCAGCAGCTCCTCAACTGTGGTGTTTTTT
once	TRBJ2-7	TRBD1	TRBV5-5	CASSFVAQGVEQYF	TGTGCCAGCAGCTTTGTTGCCCAGGGGGTCGAGCAGTACTTC
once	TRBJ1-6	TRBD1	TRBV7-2	CASSYRDSSNSPLHF	TGTGCCAGCAGCTACCGGGACAGTTCAAATTCACCCCTCCACTTT
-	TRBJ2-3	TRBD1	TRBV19	CASSIVPGQGTDTQYF	TGTGCCAGTAGTATAGTCCCGGGACAGGGGACAGATACGCAGTATTTT
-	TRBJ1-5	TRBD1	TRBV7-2	CASSLGQGGQPQHF	TGTGCCAGCAGCCTCGGACAGGGGGGTCAGCCCCAGCATTTT
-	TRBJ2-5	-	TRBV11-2	CASSLVGGETQYF	TGTGCCAGCAGCTTAGTCGGGGGAGAGACCCAGTACTTC
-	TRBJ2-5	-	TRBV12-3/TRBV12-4	CASSRLWETQYF	TGTGCCAGCAGCCGCCTATGGGAGACCCAGTACTTC
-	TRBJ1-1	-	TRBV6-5	CASRGRTAEAFF	TGTGCCAGCAGGGGTAGGACCGCTGAAGCTTTCTTT
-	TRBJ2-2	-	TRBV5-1	CASKRRTTGELFF	TGCGCCAGCAAAAGGAGGACTACCGGGGAGCTGTTTTTT
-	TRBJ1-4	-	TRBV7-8	CASSHGLGGNEKLFF	TGTGCCAGCAGCCACGGGTTAGGGGGTAATGAAAAACTGTTTTTT
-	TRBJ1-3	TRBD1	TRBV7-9	CASRRQGSGNTIYF	TGTGCCAGCAGGCGACAGGGCTCTGGAAACACCATATATTTT
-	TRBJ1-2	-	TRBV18	CASSPSTPDYGYTF	TGTGCCAGCTCACCGTCGACCCCTGACTATGGCTACACCTTC
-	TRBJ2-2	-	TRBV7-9	CASRLAPGDTGELFF	TGTGCCAGCAGATTAGCCCCAGGGGACACCGGGGAGCTGTTTTTT
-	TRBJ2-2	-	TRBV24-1	CATSDLQEGRIGELFF	TGTGCCACCAGTGATTTGCAAGAGGGTAGGATCGGGGAGCTGTTTTTT
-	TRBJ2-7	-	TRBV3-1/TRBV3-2	CASSHHGQPKYF	TGTGCCAGCAGTCATCACGGACAGCCGAAGTACTTC
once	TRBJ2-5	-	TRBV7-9	CASSSTSQETQYF	TGTGCCAGCAGCTCGACAAGCCAAGAGACCCAGTACTTC
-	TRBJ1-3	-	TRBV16	CASSQGRAFSGNTIYF	TGTGCCAGCAGCCAGGGACGGGCCTTCTCTGGAAACACCATATATTTT
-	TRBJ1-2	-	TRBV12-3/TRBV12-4	CASSFRGQGGYTF	TGTGCCAGCAGTTTCAGGGGCCAAGGTGGCTACACCTTC
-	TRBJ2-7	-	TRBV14	CASSAQGVRAYEQYF	TGTGCCAGCAGCGCACAAGGCGTCAGGGCCTACGAGCAGTACTTC
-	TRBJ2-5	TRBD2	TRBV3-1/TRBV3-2	CASSQRSSGGLQETQYF	TGTGCCAGCAGCCAACGATCTAGCGGGGGCCTCCAAGAGACCCAGTACTTC
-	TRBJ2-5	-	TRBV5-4	CASSSFEAATPGTQYF	TGTGCCAGCAGCTCCTTTGAGGCAGCGACCCCGGGGACCCAGTACTTC
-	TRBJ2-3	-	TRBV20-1	CSARGATQYF	TGCAGTGCTAGAGGTGCTACGCAGTATTTT
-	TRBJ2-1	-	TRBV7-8	CASSSLGRQASYNEQFF	TGTGCCAGCAGCTCCCTAGGCCGCCAGGCTTCCTACAATGAGCAGTTCTTC
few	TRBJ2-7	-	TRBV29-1	CSVGTGASYEQYF	TGCAGCGTTGGGACCGGTGCCTCCTACGAGCAGTACTTC
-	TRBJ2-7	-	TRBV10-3	CATGGSYEQYF	TGTGCCACCGGCGGCTCCTACGAGCAGTACTTC
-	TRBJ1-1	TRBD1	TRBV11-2	CASSSGDRVFAEAFF	TGTGCCAGCAGCTCAGGCGACAGGGTCTTCGCTGAAGCTTTCTTT
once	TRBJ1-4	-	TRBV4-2	CASSQGELARTNEKLFF	TGTGCCAGCAGCCAGGGGGAATTAGCGAGAACTAATGAAAAACTGTTTTTT
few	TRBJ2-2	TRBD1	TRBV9	CASSGKQGATGELFF	TGTGCCAGCAGCGGAAAACAGGGGGCCACCGGGGAGCTGTTTTTT
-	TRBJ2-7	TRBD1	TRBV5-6	CASSPNRGLSSYEQYF	TGTGCCAGCAGTCCTAACAGGGGGCTAAGCTCCTACGAGCAGTACTTC
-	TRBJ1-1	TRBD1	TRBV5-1	CASSPGQGYTEAFF	TGCGCCAGCAGCCCCGGACAGGGGTACACTGAAGCTTTCTTT
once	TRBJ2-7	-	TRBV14	CASSQDPAVSYF	TGTGCCAGCAGCCAAGATCCGGCAGTTTCGTACTTC
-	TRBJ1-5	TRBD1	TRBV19	CASSVTGTGGSSNQPQHF	TGTGCCAGTAGTGTAACCGGGACAGGGGGCAGTAGCAATCAGCCCCAGCATTTT
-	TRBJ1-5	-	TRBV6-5	CASSGERIQPQHF	TGTGCCAGCAGCGGCGAAAGGATTCAGCCCCAGCATTTT
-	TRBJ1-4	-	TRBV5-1	CASSSGGSEKLFF	TGCGCCAGCAGCTCGGGGGGGAGTGAAAAACTGTTTTTT
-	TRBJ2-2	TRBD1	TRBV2	CASRMGQITGELFF	TGTGCCAGCAGAATGGGACAGATCACCGGGGAGCTGTTTTTT
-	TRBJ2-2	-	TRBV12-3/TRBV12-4	CASRGQDTGELFF	TGTGCCAGCAGGGGACAAGACACCGGGGAGCTGTTTTTT
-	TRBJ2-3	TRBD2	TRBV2	CASKRTSGGTEDTQYF	TGTGCCAGCAAACGAACTAGCGGGGGTACGGAGGATACGCAGTATTTT
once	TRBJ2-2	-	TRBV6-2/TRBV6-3	CASSYSTGVAGELFF	TGTGCCAGCAGTTACTCTACGGGGGTGGCCGGGGAGCTGTTTTTT
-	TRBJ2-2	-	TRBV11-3	CASSSPPRGELFF	TGTGCCAGCAGCTCCCCCCCCCGCGGGGAGCTGTTTTTT
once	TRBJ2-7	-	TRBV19	CASSIDPRQSYEQYF	TGTGCCAGTAGTATAGATCCCAGACAGTCCTACGAGCAGTACTTC
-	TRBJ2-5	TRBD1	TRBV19	CASSGGPRQGGETQYF	TGTGCCAGTAGTGGGGGGCCGAGACAGGGGGGAGAGACCCAGTACTTC